This T cell receptor (beta chain) was obtained from a study of T cell repertoires in cytomegalovirus infection. This clonotype was counted at least ten times. This CDR3 region has 20 residues. Germline values: CDR1 SGHVS, CDR2 FNYEAQ. V lost 2 bases, J lost 11 bases, and 24 bases stayed unmatched. From the reads, TCRdb called clonotypes with MiXCR, one entry per CDR3 protein. Of almost 550,000 distinct CDR3 sequences in the sample, about 17% were seen once. The specimen was CD8+ T cells from PBMCs. The chain recombines TRBV7-6 with TRBJ1-6; TRBD1 agrees at 7 bases. This clonotype was obtained from a human donor in good health (CMV status not recorded). Some clones in this sample may be carry-over from other donors' samples. For the CDR3, the DNA is TGTGCCAGCAGCTTAAAAGGGGGTGGATCTGGGTGGACAGGCGAGACACCCCTCCACTTT. It codes for CASSLKGGGSGWTGETPLHF.